This TCR beta chain was sequenced during a study of control samples from healthy donors and cancer patients. This CDR3 is 12 amino acids long. Between the trimmed V and J ends, which lost 7 bases and 7 bases, there was a span of 11 bases. Germline V lookup: CDR1 SGHTA, CDR2 FQGNSA. The method was immunoSEQ multiplex PCR; TCRdb's version includes in-frame clones alone and lacks a portion of them. The sample has 130,000 to 150,000 clones; roughly 93% are singletons. This clone appeared once. This clonotype was sampled from a man younger than 35 in good health. This chain links TRBV7-2 with TRBJ2-1, with unresolved D. The sample consisted of blood. The CDR3, as DNA: TGTGCCAGCACCAGATTTGGGAATGAGCAGTTCTTC. Amino acids: CASTRFGNEQFF. Drawing the rest from reference TRBV7-2 and TRBJ2-1, the complete variable domain is GAGVSQSPSNKVTEKGKDVELRCDPISGHTALYWYRQSLGQGLEFLIYFQGNSAPDKSGLPSDRFSAERTGGSVSTLTIQRTQQEDSAVYLCASTRFGNEQFFGPGTRLTVL.